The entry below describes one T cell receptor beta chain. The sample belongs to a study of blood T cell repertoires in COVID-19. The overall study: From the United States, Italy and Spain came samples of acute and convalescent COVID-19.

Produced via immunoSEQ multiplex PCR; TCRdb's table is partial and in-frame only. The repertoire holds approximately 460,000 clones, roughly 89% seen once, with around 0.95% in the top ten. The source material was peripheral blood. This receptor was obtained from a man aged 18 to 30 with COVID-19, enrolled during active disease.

The CDR3 sequence is CASSHGGQYEQYF. CDR3 DNA sequence: TGTGCCAGCTCACACGGCGGACAGTACGAGCAGTACTTC. This chain uses TRBV5-4 with TRBJ2-7; tentatively, D is TRBD1 (6 bases). Trimming stripped 7 bases from V and 4 bases from J, with 15 bases between. The CDR3 is 13 residues long. Germline values: CDR1 SGHNT, CDR2 YYREEE (reference sequence).